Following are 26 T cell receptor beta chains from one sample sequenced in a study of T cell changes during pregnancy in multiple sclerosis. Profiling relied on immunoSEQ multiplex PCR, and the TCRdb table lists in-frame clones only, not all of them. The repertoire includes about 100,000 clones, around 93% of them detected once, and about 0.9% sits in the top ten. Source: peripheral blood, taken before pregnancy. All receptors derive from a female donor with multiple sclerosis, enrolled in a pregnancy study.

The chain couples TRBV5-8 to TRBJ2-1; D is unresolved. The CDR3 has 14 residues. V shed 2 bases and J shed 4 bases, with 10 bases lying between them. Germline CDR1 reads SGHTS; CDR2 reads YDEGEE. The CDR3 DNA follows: TGTGCCAGCAGCTTCTCCCTAAATTACAATGAGCAGTTCTTC. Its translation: CASSFSLNYNEQFF.

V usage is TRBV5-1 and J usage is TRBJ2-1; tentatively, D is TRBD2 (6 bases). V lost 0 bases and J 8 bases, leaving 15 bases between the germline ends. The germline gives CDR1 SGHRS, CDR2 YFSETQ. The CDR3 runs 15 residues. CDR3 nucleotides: TGCGCCAGCAGCTTGGGGGCAGGGCCGGGAGATGAGCAGTTCTTC. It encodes CASSLGAGPGDEQFF. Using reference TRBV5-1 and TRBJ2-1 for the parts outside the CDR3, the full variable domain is KAGVTQTPRYLIKTRGQQVTLSCSPISGHRSVSWYQQTPGQGLQFLFEYFSETQRNKGNFPGRFSGRQFSNSRSEMNVSTLELGDSALYLCASSLGAGPGDEQFFGPGTRLTVL.

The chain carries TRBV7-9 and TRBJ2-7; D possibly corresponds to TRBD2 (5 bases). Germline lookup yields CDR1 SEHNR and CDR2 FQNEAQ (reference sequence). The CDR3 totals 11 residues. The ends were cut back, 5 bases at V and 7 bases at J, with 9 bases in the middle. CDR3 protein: CASSPREEQYF. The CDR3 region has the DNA TGTGCCAGCAGCCCTAGGGAGGAGCAGTACTTC.

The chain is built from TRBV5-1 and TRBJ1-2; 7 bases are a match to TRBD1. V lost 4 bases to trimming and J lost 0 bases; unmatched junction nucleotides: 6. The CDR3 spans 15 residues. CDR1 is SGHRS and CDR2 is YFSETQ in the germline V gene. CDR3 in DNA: TGCGCCAGCAGCGTAAACAGGGGACCTAACTATGGCTACACCTTC. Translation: CASSVNRGPNYGYTF.

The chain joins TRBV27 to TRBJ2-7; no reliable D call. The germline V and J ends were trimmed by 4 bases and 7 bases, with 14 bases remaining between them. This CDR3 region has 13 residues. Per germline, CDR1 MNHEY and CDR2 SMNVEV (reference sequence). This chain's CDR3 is CASSSEFMREQYF. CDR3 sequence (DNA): TGTGCCAGCAGTTCTGAGTTTATGCGTGAGCAGTACTTC.

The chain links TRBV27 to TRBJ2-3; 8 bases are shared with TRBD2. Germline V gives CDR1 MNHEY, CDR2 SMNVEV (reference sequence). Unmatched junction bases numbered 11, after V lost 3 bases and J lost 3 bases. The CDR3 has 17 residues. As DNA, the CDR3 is TGTGCCAGCAGTTTTGGGATTGGAAGCGGGAGAACAGATACGCAGTATTTT. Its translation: CASSFGIGSGRTDTQYF.

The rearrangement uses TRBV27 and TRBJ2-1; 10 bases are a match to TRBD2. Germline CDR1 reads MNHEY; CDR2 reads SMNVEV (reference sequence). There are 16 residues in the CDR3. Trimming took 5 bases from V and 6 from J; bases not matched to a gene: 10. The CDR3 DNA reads TGTGCCAGCAGTCCCCGTAGTAGCGGGAGGTTCAATGAGCAGTTCTTC. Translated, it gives CASSPRSSGRFNEQFF.

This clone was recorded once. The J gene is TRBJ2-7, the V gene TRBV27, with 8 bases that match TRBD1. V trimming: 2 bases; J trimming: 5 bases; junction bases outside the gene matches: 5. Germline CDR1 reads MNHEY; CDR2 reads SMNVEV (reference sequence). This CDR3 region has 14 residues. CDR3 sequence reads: CASSLQGAIDEQYF. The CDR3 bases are TGTGCCAGCAGTTTACAGGGGGCGATCGACGAGCAGTACTTC.

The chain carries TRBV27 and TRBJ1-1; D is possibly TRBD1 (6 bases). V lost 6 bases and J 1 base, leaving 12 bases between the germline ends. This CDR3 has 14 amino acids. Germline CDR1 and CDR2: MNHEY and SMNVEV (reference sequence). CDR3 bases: TGTGCCAGCAGCCGGGACAAATGGAACACTGAAGCTTTCTTT. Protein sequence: CASSRDKWNTEAFF.

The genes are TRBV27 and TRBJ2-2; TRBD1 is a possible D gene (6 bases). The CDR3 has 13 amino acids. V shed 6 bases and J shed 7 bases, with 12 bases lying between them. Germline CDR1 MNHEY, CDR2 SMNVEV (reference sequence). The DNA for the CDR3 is TGTGCCAGCAGGACCCTAGGGGGCGGGGAGCTGTTTTTT. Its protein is CASRTLGGGELFF.

CDR3 sequence reads: CASSQGGGNEQFF. CDR3 DNA sequence: TGTGCCAGCAGCCAGGGGGGAGGCAATGAGCAGTTCTTC. The chain combines TRBV7-6 with TRBJ2-1; weak D call: TRBD1 (7 bases). Deletions cut 5 bases from V and 6 bases from J, with 11 bases between. Germline assignment: CDR1 SGHVS and CDR2 FNYEAQ. The CDR3 has 13 amino acids.

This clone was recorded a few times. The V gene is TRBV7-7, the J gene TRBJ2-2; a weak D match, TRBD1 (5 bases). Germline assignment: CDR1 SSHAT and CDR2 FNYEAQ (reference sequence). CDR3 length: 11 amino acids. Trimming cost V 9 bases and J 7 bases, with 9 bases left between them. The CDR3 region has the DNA TGTGCCAGTTACAGGAACGGGGAGCTGTTTTTT. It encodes CASYRNGELFF.

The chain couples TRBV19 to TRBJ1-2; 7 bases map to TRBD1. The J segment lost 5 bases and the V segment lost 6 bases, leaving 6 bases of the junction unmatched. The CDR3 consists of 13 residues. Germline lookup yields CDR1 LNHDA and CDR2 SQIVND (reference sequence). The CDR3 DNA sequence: TGTGCCAGTAGGAATACAGGGGAGTATGGCTACACCTTC. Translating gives CASRNTGEYGYTF.

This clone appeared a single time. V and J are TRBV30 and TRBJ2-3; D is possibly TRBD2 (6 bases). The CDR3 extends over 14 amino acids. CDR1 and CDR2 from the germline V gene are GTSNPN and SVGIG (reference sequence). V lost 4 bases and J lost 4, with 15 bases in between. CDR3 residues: CAWTETGAADTQYF. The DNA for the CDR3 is TGTGCCTGGACGGAGACGGGAGCCGCAGATACGCAGTATTTT.

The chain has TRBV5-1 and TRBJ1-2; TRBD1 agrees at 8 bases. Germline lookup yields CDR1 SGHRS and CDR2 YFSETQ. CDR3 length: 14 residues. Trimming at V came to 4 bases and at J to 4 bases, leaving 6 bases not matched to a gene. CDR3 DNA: TGCGCCAGCAGCATTGGACAGGGCTCCTATGGCTACACCTTC. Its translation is CASSIGQGSYGYTF.

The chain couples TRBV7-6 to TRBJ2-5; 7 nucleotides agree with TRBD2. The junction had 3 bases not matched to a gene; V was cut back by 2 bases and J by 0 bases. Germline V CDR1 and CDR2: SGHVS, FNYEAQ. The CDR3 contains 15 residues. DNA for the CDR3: TGTGCCAGCAGCTTACTAGCGGTGAACCAAGAGACCCAGTACTTC. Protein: CASSLLAVNQETQYF.

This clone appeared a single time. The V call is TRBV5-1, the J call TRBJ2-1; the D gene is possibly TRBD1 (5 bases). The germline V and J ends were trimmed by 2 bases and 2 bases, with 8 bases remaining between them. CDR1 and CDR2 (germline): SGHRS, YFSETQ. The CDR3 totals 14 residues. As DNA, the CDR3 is TGCGCCAGCAGCTTTACGACAGCCTACAATGAGCAGTTCTTC. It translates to CASSFTTAYNEQFF. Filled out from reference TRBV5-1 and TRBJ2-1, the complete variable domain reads KAGVTQTPRYLIKTRGQQVTLSCSPISGHRSVSWYQQTPGQGLQFLFEYFSETQRNKGNFPGRFSGRQFSNSRSEMNVSTLELGDSALYLCASSFTTAYNEQFFGPGTRLTVL.

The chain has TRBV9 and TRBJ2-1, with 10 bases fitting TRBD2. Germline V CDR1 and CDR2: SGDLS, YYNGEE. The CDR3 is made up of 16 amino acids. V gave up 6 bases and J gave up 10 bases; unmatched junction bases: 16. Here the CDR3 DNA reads TGTGCCAGCACTAGGGGGGCTAGCGGGAGTTCGGAGGAGCAGTTCTTC. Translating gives CASTRGASGSSEEQFF.

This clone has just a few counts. The CDR3 DNA reads as TGTGCCAGCAGCGTAATACAGAACACTGAAGCTTTCTTT. Protein: CASSVIQNTEAFF. V gene TRBV2 combines with J gene TRBJ1-1; D unresolved. This CDR3 region has 13 residues. The V and J ends lost 6 bases and 1 base respectively, with 9 bases between them. Per germline, CDR1 SNHLY and CDR2 FYNNEI. Full variable domain (rest looked up from reference TRBV2 and TRBJ1-1): EPEVTQTPSHQVTQMGQEVILRCVPISNHLYFYWYRQILGQKVEFLVSFYNNEISEKSEIFDDQFSVERPDGSNFTLKIRSTKLEDSAMYFCASSVIQNTEAFFGQGTRLTVV.

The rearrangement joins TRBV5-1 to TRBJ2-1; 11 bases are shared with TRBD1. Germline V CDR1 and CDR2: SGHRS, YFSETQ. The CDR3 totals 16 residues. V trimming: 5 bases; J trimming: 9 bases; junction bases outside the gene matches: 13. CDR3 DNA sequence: TGCGCCAGCAGACCTGGGACAGGGGGGATTGTGGGTGAGCAGTTCTTC. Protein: CASRPGTGGIVGEQFF.

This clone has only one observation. The DNA of the CDR3 is TGCGCCAGCAGCTTGGAGGGGAACTATGGCTACACCTTC. Translated: CASSLEGNYGYTF. The chain uses TRBV5-1 and TRBJ1-2; D possibly corresponds to TRBD1 (5 bases). CDR1 is SGHRS, CDR2 YFSETQ, per germline. This CDR3 contains 13 residues. Deletions cut 0 bases from V and 2 bases from J, with 5 bases between.

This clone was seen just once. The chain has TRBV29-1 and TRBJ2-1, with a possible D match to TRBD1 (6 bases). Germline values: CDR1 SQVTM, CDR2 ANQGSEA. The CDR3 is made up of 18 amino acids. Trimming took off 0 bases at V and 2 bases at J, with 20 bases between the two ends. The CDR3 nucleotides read TGCAGCGTTGAAGATCCCTTACAGGGAGAGGGACCCTACAATGAGCAGTTCTTC. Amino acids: CSVEDPLQGEGPYNEQFF.

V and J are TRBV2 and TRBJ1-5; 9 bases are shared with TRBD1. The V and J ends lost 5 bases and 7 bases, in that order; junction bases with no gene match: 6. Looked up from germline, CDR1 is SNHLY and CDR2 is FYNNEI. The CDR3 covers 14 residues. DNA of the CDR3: TGTGCCAGCAGTCTGAGACAGGGGGTACAGCCCCAGCATTTT. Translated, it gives CASSLRQGVQPQHF. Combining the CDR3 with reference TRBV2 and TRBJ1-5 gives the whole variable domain EPEVTQTPSHQVTQMGQEVILRCVPISNHLYFYWYRQILGQKVEFLVSFYNNEISEKSEIFDDQFSVERPDGSNFTLKIRSTKLEDSAMYFCASSLRQGVQPQHFGDGTRLSIL.

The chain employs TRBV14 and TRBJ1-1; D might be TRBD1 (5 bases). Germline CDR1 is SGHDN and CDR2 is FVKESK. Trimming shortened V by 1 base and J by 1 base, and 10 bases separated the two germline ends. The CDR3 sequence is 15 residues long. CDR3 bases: TGTGCCAGCAGCCAAGCGTGGGGCAAGAACACTGAAGCTTTCTTT. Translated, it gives CASSQAWGKNTEAFF. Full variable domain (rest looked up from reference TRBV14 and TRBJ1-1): EAGVTQFPSHSVIEKGQTVTLRCDPISGHDNLYWYRRVMGKEIKFLLHFVKESKQDESGMPNNRFLAERTGGTYSTLKVQPAELEDSGVYFCASSQAWGKNTEAFFGQGTRLTVV.

Written as DNA, the CDR3 is TGTGCCAGCAGTGCCCGGACAGGCTTATACACAGATACGCAGTATTTT. Its translation is CASSARTGLYTDTQYF. The chain recombines TRBV2 with TRBJ2-3, with 7 bases matching TRBD1. Germline CDR1 reads SNHLY; CDR2 reads FYNNEI. V was clipped by 4 bases and J by 2 bases; unmatched bases: 9. This CDR3 is built from 16 residues.

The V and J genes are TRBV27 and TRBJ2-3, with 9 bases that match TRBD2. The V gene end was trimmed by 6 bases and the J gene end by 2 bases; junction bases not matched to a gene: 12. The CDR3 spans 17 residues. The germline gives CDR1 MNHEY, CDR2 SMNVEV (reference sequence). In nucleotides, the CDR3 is TGTGCCAGCAGCCCCCTGGGACTAGCCGGGAACACAGATACGCAGTATTTT. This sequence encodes CASSPLGLAGNTDTQYF.